The present T cell receptor (beta chain) was sequenced within a study of T-cell reconstitution after alpha-beta-depleted transplantation in children (dated by TCRdb to the mid-2010s). With regard to the full study: Using TCR repertoire profiling, the study quantitatively followed how T-cell immune reconstitution unfolded in children after TCRalphabeta/CD19-depleted allogeneic hematopoietic cell transplantation.

The treatment or condition label for this specimen denotes: allogeneic hematopoietic cell transplantation with graft depleted of TCRalphabeta T cells and CD19 B cells. The transplant recipients were children given TCRalphabeta/CD19-depleted allogeneic hematopoietic cell grafts. This clonotype was detected many times. The specificity of this receptor is unknown. One base away there is no much larger clone; base qualities are not given. Broad study findings and their caveats: In some patients, high TCRbeta diversity at day 60 was attributed to recipient T cells and intrathymic progenitors that had survived conditioning. Apparently early alphabetaT-cell count recovery about two months after transplant reportedly relied on only several hundred rapidly expanded clones derived from non-depleted graft cells. Hyperexpanded clone frequencies declined over subsequent months; after one year, T-cell counts and TCRbeta diversity were mostly attributed to newly produced T cells.

The CDR3 holds 16 amino acids from the cysteine to the phenylalanine. Only the CDR3 region is kept as DNA, spanning 48 bases read in frame from base 1. Looking up the germline V gene yields CDR1 SNHLY and CDR2 FYNNEI. Compared with germline, V lacks 4 bases and J lacks 2 bases; bases without a gene match: 9. Library prep was done by PCR. The data were produced on an Illumina HiSeq 2500. TCR libraries were prepared with molecular barcoding, using unique molecular identifiers to normalize TCRbeta repertoire quantification. TCRdb reworked the public reads: Q25 trimming with fastp, MiXCR clone assembly, productive beta chains retained. Under each unique CDR3 protein, matching rows form one entry showing the most common genes and DNA. The sample data list about 170,000 distinct CDR3 sequences, and approximately 12% of these were observed just once. The ten largest make up less than 15% of the sample.

The origin of this receptor is a boy younger than 10 with acute myeloid leukemia, due to receive a stem cell transplant. The sequence links TRBV2 to TRBJ2-5; 8 nucleotides in the junction match TRBD2. Here the sequenced sample was PBMCs, taken before TCRalphabeta/CD19-depleted stem cell transplant. The bases are TGTGCCAGCAGTGCGACGGGGGGGGCCTGGCAAGAGACCCAGTACTTC. Translation gives CASSATGGAWQETQYF.